These T cell receptor beta chains were read from a single sample in a study of T cell responses to AZD1222 COVID-19 vaccine. Clones were sequenced by immunoSEQ multiplex PCR, and TCRdb holds only the in-frame ones, with some missing. The table records about 140,000 clones, roughly 90% of them present only once. The sample consisted of peripheral blood, taken on day 0 of AZD1222 vaccination. These receptor sequences come from an adult in good health. CDR3s leave out the opening cysteine and the closing phenylalanine or tryptophan.

j_gene: TRBJ1-2; v_gene: TRBV4-3; CDR3aa: ASSQDRQDLIYGYT
j_gene: TRBJ1-2; v_gene: TRBV20-1; CDR3aa: SASDRGLGYT
j_gene: TRBJ2-6; v_gene: TRBV6-2/TRBV6-3; CDR3aa: ASSYAGSGANVLT
j_gene: TRBJ2-1; v_gene: TRBV5-6; CDR3aa: ASSFGTGRQF
j_gene: TRBJ1-5; v_gene: TRBV20-1; CDR3aa: SASGQRSNQPQH
j_gene: TRBJ2-3; v_gene: TRBV19; CDR3aa: ASRPLAGSTDTQY
j_gene: TRBJ1-2; v_gene: TRBV5-1; CDR3aa: ASSRGTGGSYGYT
j_gene: TRBJ1-3; v_gene: TRBV5-1; CDR3aa: ASRPADRPYSGNTIY
j_gene: TRBJ2-2; v_gene: TRBV18; CDR3aa: ASSPAIRDREVELF
j_gene: TRBJ1-4; v_gene: TRBV12-1; CDR3aa: ASSFARGQGPNEKLF
j_gene: TRBJ2-3; v_gene: TRBV4-3; CDR3aa: ASSQDGLAGGADTQY
j_gene: TRBJ1-4; v_gene: TRBV27; CDR3aa: ASMSGPQDEKLF
j_gene: TRBJ1-2; v_gene: TRBV7-9; CDR3aa: ASSPPPGVYGYT
j_gene: TRBJ2-7; v_gene: TRBV5-6; CDR3aa: ASSPPLTGAGVSVYEQY
j_gene: TRBJ2-7; v_gene: TRBV7-6; CDR3aa: ASSLETPFLAGGPYEQY
j_gene: TRBJ1-3; v_gene: TRBV3-1/TRBV3-2; CDR3aa: ASSQGHTGGNTIY
j_gene: TRBJ1-2; v_gene: TRBV6-5; CDR3aa: ASGWGNYGYT
j_gene: TRBJ2-7; v_gene: TRBV19; CDR3aa: ASSPGGSYEQY
j_gene: TRBJ2-7; v_gene: TRBV6-2/TRBV6-3; CDR3aa: ASSYGGADSYEQY
j_gene: TRBJ1-2; v_gene: TRBV5-6; CDR3aa: ASSLGTGSYGYT
j_gene: TRBJ1-2; v_gene: TRBV19; CDR3aa: ASSIAGWSSNYGYT
j_gene: TRBJ2-3; v_gene: TRBV2; CDR3aa: ASSEFGRGDTQY
j_gene: TRBJ2-1; v_gene: TRBV29-1; CDR3aa: SVEGLAGRRNEQF
j_gene: TRBJ1-5; v_gene: TRBV4-3; CDR3aa: ASSQVLGIPNQPQH
j_gene: TRBJ2-1; v_gene: TRBV5-6; CDR3aa: ASSWAGGYNEQF
j_gene: TRBJ1-2; v_gene: TRBV9; CDR3aa: ASSVEAGGYGYT
j_gene: TRBJ2-1; v_gene: TRBV1; CDR3aa: TSSQVRREPPREQF
j_gene: TRBJ1-1; v_gene: TRBV6-5; CDR3aa: ASSIQGWVTEAF
j_gene: TRBJ2-6; v_gene: TRBV19; CDR3aa: AVADRGGANVLT
j_gene: TRBJ1-1; v_gene: TRBV5-1; CDR3aa: ASTPRGRGGTEAF
j_gene: TRBJ2-7; v_gene: TRBV11-3; CDR3aa: ASSSAGGEQY
j_gene: TRBJ1-4; v_gene: TRBV19; CDR3aa: ASSTKPQGYRRNEKLF
j_gene: TRBJ1-4; v_gene: TRBV19; CDR3aa: ASSLRTGSEKLF
j_gene: TRBJ1-2; v_gene: TRBV2; CDR3aa: ASSGQGANYGYT
j_gene: TRBJ2-7; v_gene: TRBV7-8; CDR3aa: ASSLLDPAWPRDEQY
j_gene: TRBJ2-2; v_gene: TRBV30; CDR3aa: ASPGGGGTGELF
j_gene: TRBJ1-1; v_gene: TRBV7-2; CDR3aa: ASSFFPVEAF
j_gene: TRBJ1-2; v_gene: TRBV4-2; CDR3aa: ASSQGFGQTFFNYGYT
j_gene: TRBJ1-5; v_gene: TRBV15; CDR3aa: ATSPHRGNQPQH
j_gene: TRBJ1-5; v_gene: TRBV28; CDR3aa: ASSFATDQPQH
j_gene: TRBJ2-7; v_gene: TRBV7-2; CDR3aa: ASSLAAGTPSYEQY
j_gene: TRBJ1-1; v_gene: TRBV6-5; CDR3aa: ASTGQINTEAF
j_gene: TRBJ2-1; v_gene: TRBV19; CDR3aa: ASSTELGQF
j_gene: TRBJ2-5; v_gene: TRBV5-1; CDR3aa: ASSLYGGTGSETQY
j_gene: TRBJ1-2; v_gene: TRBV6-5; CDR3aa: ASSFSQGAYYGYT
j_gene: TRBJ2-3; v_gene: TRBV4-2; CDR3aa: ASSQDLAGHSTDTQY
j_gene: TRBJ1-5; v_gene: TRBV2; CDR3aa: ASSDPNQPQH
j_gene: TRBJ2-7; v_gene: TRBV28; CDR3aa: ASLSAGDASYEQY
j_gene: TRBJ1-2; v_gene: TRBV10-3; CDR3aa: AISEQGSNYGYT
j_gene: TRBJ2-3; v_gene: TRBV7-2; CDR3aa: ASSERTTHTDTQY
j_gene: TRBJ2-1; v_gene: TRBV28; CDR3aa: ASSTNSGLAGALGV
j_gene: TRBJ2-5; v_gene: TRBV7-9; CDR3aa: ASSLAAGIQETQY
j_gene: TRBJ1-6; v_gene: TRBV5-1; CDR3aa: ASQSRGEGSPLH
j_gene: TRBJ2-7; v_gene: TRBV11-2; CDR3aa: ASSLAQGRIYEQY
j_gene: TRBJ2-1; v_gene: TRBV2; CDR3aa: ASTTLGQF